What follows describes a single T cell receptor (beta chain). Original analysis: Reference gene primer amplification gave estimated nucleated cell counts. Here immunoSEQ multiplex PCR was the method, and the copy in TCRdb shows in-frame clones only, minus some. V, J and clone size derive from that table, while D and trimming were established from the DNA sequence. Counted here are roughly 180,000 clones, around 80% occurring once; the ten biggest clones make up more than 5.5%. The sample is drawn from a study of blood T cell repertoires in COVID-19. Study-level background: Samples taken during acute and convalescent COVID-19 were collected in the United States, Italy and Spain. Sources were T cells, B-cell-depleted T cells, or PBMCs; the material itself was cDNA or gDNA.

In germline, CDR1 is SGDLS, CDR2 YYNGEE. This CDR3 spans 15 amino acids. After removal of 0 bases from V and 5 bases from J, the junction contained 3 bases not matched to a gene. The sequencing sample was made of peripheral blood. This sequence originates from a human donor in a cohort sampled during active COVID-19. J is TRBJ2-1 and V is TRBV9, with TRBD2 matching over 9 bases. The CDR3 is CASSVDAGGDNEQFF. CDR3 DNA sequence: TGTGCCAGCAGCGTAGATGCGGGGGGGGACAATGAGCAGTTCTTC.